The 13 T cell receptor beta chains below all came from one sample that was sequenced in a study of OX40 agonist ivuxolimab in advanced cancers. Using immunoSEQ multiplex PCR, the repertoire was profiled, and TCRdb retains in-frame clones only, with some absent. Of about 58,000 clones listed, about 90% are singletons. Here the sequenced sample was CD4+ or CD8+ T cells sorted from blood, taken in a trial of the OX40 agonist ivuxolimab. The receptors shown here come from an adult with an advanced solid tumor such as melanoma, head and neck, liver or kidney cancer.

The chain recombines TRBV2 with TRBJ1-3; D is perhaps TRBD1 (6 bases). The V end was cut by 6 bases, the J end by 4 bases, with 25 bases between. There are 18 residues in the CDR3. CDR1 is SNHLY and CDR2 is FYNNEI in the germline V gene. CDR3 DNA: TGTGCCAGCAGCCCTAACAACTGGGGGGGGCTAGGAGGAAACACCATATATTTT. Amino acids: CASSPNNWGGLGGNTIYF. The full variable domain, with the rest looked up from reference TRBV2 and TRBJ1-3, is EPEVTQTPSHQVTQMGQEVILRCVPISNHLYFYWYRQILGQKVEFLVSFYNNEISEKSEIFDDQFSVERPDGSNFTLKIRSTKLEDSAMYFCASSPNNWGGLGGNTIYFGEGSWLTVV.

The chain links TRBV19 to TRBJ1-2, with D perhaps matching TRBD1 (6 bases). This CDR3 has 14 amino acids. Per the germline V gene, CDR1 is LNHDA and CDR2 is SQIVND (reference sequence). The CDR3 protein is CATQRGGEGYGYTF. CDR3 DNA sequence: TGTGCTACCCAACGAGGGGGGGAAGGCTATGGCTACACCTTC.

The CDR3 coding sequence is TGTGCCAGCAGCCAAGAGTCCATGGGGGGCTACACCTTC. Translated, it gives CASSQESMGGYTF. The chain has TRBV14 and TRBJ1-2; D is unresolved. This CDR3 has 13 amino acids. Germline CDR1 is SGHDN and CDR2 is FVKESK. Trimming took 0 bases from V and 8 from J, leaving 10 bases between them.

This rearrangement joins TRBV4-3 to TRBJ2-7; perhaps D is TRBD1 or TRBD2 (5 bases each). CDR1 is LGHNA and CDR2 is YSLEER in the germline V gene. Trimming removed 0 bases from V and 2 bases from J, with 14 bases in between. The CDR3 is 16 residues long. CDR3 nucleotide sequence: TGCGCCAGCAGCCAAGATATCGGGACCCGGGCCTACGAGCAGTACTTC. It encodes CASSQDIGTRAYEQYF.

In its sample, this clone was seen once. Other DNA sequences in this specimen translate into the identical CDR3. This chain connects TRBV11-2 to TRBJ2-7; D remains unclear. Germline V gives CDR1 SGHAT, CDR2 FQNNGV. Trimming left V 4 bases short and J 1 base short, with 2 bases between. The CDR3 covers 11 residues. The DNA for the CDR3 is TGTGCCAGCAGCTCATCCTACGAGCAGTACTTC. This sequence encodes CASSSSYEQYF.

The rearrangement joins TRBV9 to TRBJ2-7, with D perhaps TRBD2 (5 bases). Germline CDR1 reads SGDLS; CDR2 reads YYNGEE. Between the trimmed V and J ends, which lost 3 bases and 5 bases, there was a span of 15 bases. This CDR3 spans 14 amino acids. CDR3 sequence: CASSAPGVRDEQYF. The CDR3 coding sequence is TGTGCCAGCAGCGCCCCCGGGGTCCGCGACGAGCAGTACTTC. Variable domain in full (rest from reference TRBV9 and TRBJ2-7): DSGVTQTPKHLITATGQRVTLRCSPRSGDLSVYWYQQSLDQGLQFLIQYYNGEERAKGNILERFSAQQFPDLHSELNLSSLELGDSALYFCASSAPGVRDEQYFGPGTRLTVT.

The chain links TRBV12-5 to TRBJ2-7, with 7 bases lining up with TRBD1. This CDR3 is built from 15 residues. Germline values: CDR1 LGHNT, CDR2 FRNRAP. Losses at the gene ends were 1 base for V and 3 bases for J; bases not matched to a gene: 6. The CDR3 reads CASGLARQGFYEQYF. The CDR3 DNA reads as TGTGCTAGTGGTTTGGCTCGACAGGGTTTCTACGAGCAGTACTTC.

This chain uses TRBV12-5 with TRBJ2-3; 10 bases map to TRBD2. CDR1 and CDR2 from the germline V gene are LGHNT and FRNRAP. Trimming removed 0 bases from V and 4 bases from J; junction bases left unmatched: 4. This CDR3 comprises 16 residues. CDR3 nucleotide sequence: TGTGCTAGTGGTTTGGTTCTAGCGGGAGAGGCAGATACGCAGTATTTT. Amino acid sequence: CASGLVLAGEADTQYF. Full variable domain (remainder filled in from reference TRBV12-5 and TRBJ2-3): DARVTQTPRHKVTEMGQEVTMRCQPILGHNTVFWYRQTMMQGLELLAYFRNRAPLDDSGMPKDRFSAEMPDATLATLKIQPSEPRDSAVYFCASGLVLAGEADTQYFGPGTRLTVL.

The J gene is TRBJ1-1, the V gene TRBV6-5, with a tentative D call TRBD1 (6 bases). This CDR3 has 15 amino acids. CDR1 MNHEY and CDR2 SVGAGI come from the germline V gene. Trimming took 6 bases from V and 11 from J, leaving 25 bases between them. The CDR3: CASSGQSIFDLVAFF. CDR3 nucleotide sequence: TGTGCCAGCAGCGGACAGAGCATTTTTGACCTCGTTGCTTTCTTT.

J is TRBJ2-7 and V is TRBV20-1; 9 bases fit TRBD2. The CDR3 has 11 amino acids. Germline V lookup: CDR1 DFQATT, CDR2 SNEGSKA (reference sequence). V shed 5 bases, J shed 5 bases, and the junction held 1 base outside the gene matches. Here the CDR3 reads CSAGGGDEQYF. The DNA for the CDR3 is TGCAGTGCTGGCGGGGGGGACGAGCAGTACTTC.

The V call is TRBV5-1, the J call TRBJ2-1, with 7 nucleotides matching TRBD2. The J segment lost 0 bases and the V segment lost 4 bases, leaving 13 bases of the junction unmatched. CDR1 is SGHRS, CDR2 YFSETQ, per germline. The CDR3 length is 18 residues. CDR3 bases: TGCGCCAGCAGCGTCTCCAAGGTAGCGGGTCCCTCCTACAATGAGCAGTTCTTC. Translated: CASSVSKVAGPSYNEQFF.

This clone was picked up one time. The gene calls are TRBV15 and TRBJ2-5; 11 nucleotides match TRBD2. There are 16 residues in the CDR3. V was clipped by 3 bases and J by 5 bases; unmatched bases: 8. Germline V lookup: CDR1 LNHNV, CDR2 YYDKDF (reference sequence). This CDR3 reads CATSSKLAGVSETQYF. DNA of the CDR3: TGTGCCACCAGCAGCAAACTAGCGGGAGTTAGCGAGACCCAGTACTTC. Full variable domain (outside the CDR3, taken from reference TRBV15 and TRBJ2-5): DAMVIQNPRYQVTQFGKPVTLSCSQTLNHNVMYWYQQKSSQAPKLLFHYYDKDFNNEADTPDNFQSRRPNTSFCFLDIRSPGLGDTAMYLCATSSKLAGVSETQYFGPGTRLLVL.

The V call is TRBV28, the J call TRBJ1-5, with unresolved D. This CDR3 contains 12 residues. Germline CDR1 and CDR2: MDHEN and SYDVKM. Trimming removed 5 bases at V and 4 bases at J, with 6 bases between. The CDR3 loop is CASSITNQPQHF. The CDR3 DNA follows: TGTGCCAGCAGTATAACTAATCAGCCCCAGCATTTT.